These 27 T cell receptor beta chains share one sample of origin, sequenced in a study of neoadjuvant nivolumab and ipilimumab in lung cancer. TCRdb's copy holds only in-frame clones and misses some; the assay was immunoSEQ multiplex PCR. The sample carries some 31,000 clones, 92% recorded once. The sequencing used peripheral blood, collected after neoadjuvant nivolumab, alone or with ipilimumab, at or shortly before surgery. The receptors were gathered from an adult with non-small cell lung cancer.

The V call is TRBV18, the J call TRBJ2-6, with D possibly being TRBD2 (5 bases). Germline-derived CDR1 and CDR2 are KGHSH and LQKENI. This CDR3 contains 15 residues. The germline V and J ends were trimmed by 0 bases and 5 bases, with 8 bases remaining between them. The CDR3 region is CASSPPSGRANVLTF. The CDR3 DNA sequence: TGTGCCAGCTCACCACCAAGCGGCCGGGCCAACGTCCTGACTTTC. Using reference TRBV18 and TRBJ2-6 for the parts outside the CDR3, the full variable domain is NAGVMQNPRHLVRRRGQEARLRCSPMKGHSHVYWYRQLPEEGLKFMVYLQKENIIDESGMPKERFSAEFPKEGPSILRIQQVVRGDSAAYFCASSPPSGRANVLTFGAGSRLTVL.

The CDR3 nucleotides are TGTGCCAGCTCGCCAGGAGGCGGTGCAGATACGCAGTATTTT. This codes for CASSPGGGADTQYF. The chain carries TRBV6-1 and TRBJ2-3, with a weak D call TRBD2 (5 bases). Germline values: CDR1 MNHNS, CDR2 SASEGT. V was pared by 8 bases and J by 4 bases, with 16 bases between. This CDR3 comprises 14 residues.

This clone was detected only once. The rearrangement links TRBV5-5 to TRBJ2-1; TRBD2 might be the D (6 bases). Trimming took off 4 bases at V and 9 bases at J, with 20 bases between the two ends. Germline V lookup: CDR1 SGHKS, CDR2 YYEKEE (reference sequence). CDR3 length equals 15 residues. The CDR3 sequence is CASSTNPGLGGEQFF. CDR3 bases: TGTGCCAGCAGCACTAATCCGGGCCTGGGGGGTGAGCAGTTCTTC.

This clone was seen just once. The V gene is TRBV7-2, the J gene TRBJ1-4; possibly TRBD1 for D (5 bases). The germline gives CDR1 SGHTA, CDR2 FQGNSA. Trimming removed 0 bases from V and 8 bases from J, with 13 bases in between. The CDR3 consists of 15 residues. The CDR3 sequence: CASSLAGGTGEKLFF. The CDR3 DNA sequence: TGTGCCAGCAGCTTAGCCGGTGGGACGGGCGAAAAACTGTTTTTT.

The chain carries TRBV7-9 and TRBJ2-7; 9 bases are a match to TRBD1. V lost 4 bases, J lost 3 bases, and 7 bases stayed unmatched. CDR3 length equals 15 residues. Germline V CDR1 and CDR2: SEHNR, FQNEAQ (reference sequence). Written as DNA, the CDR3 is TGTGCCAGCAGCTCCACAGGGGGCGACTTCTACGAGCAGTACTTC. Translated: CASSSTGGDFYEQYF.

Written as DNA, the CDR3 is TGCGCCAGCAGCTTGAGAAGGGTAGCGGGACTAGATACGCAGTATTTT. Translation gives CASSLRRVAGLDTQYF. The chain recombines TRBV5-1 with TRBJ2-3; TRBD2 agrees at 8 bases. V lost 1 base and J lost 5; bases outside the gene matches: 9. Per germline, CDR1 SGHRS and CDR2 YFSETQ. The CDR3 length is 16 residues. The full variable domain, completed using reference TRBV5-1 and TRBJ2-3, is KAGVTQTPRYLIKTRGQQVTLSCSPISGHRSVSWYQQTPGQGLQFLFEYFSETQRNKGNFPGRFSGRQFSNSRSEMNVSTLELGDSALYLCASSLRRVAGLDTQYFGPGTRLTVL.

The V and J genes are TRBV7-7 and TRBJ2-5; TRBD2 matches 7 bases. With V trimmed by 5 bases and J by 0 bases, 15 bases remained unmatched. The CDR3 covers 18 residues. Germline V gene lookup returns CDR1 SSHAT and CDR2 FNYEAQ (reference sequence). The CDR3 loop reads CASSGGTTHPPNQETQYF. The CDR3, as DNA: TGTGCCAGCAGCGGCGGGACTACACATCCCCCTAACCAAGAGACCCAGTACTTC.

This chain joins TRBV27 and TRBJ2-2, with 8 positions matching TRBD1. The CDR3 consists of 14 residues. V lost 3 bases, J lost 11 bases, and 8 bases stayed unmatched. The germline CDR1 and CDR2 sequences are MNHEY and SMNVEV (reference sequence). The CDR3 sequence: CASSLTGAYRELFF. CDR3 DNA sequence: TGTGCCAGCAGTTTGACAGGGGCGTATCGTGAGCTGTTTTTT.

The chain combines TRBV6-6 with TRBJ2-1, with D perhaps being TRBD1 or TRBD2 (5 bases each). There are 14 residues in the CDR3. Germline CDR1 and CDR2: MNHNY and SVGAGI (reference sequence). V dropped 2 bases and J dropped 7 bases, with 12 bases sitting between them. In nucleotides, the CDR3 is TGTGCCAGCAGTTACGTGGGACCTGAGAATGAGCAGTTCTTC. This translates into CASSYVGPENEQFF.

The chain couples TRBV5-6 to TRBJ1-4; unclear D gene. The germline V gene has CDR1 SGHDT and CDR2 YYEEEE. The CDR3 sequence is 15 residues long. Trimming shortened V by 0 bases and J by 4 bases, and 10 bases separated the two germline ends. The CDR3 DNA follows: TGTGCCAGCAGCTTGGGTGGGTTTTTTAATGAAAAACTGTTTTTT. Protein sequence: CASSLGGFFNEKLFF.

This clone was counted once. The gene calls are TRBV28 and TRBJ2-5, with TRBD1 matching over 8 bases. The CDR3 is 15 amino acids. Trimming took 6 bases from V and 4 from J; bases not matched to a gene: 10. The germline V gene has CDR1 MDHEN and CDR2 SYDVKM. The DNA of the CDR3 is TGTGCCAGCAGCCACAGGGGGAAGGTGCGAGAGACCCAGTACTTC. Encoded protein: CASSHRGKVRETQYF.

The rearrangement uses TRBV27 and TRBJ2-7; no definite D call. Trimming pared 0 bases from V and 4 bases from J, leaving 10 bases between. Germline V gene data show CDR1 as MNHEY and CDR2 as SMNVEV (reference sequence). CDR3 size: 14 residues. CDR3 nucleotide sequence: TGTGCCAGCAGTTTATCATCGAGGACGTACGAGCAGTACTTC. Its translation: CASSLSSRTYEQYF.

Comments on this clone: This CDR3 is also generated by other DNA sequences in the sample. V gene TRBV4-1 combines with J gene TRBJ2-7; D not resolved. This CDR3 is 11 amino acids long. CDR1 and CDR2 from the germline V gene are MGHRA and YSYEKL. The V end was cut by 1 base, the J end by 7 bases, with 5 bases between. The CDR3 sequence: CASSQGDEQYF. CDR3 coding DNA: TGCGCCAGCAGCCAAGGGGATGAGCAGTACTTC.

This chain's CDR3 is CASSETSGSGDTQYF. CDR3 nucleotides: TGTGCCAGCAGTGAGACTAGCGGGAGCGGAGATACGCAGTATTTT. J is TRBJ2-3 and V is TRBV6-1; 12 bases agree with TRBD2. The CDR3 totals 15 residues. V trimming: 3 bases; J trimming: 5 bases; junction bases outside the gene matches: 3. Germline CDR1 and CDR2: MNHNS and SASEGT.

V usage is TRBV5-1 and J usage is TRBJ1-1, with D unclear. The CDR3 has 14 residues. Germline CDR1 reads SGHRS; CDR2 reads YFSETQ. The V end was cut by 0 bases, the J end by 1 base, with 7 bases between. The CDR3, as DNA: TGCGCCAGCAGCTTGGCCGGCGAGAACACTGAAGCTTTCTTT. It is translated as CASSLAGENTEAFF. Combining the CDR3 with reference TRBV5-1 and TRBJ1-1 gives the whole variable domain KAGVTQTPRYLIKTRGQQVTLSCSPISGHRSVSWYQQTPGQGLQFLFEYFSETQRNKGNFPGRFSGRQFSNSRSEMNVSTLELGDSALYLCASSLAGENTEAFFGQGTRLTVV.

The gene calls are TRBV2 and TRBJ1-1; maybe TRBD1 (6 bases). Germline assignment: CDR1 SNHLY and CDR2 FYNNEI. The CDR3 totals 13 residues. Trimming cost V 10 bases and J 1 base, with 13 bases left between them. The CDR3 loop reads CANNREANTEAFF. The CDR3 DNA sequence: TGTGCCAACAACAGGGAGGCGAACACTGAAGCTTTCTTT. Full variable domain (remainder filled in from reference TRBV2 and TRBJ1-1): EPEVTQTPSHQVTQMGQEVILRCVPISNHLYFYWYRQILGQKVEFLVSFYNNEISEKSEIFDDQFSVERPDGSNFTLKIRSTKLEDSAMYFCANNREANTEAFFGQGTRLTVV.

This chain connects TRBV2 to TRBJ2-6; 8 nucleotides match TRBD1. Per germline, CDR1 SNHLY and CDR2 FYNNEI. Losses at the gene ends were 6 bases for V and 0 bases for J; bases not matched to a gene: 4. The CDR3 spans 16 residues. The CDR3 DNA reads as TGTGCCAGCAGAGCTACAGGGGGCTCTGGGGCCAACGTCCTGACTTTC. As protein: CASRATGGSGANVLTF.

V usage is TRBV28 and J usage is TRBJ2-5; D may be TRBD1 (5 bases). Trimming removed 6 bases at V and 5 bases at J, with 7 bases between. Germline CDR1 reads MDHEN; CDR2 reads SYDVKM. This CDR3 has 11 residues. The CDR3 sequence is CASRGRETQYF. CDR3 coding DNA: TGTGCCAGCAGGGGGCGGGAGACCCAGTACTTC.

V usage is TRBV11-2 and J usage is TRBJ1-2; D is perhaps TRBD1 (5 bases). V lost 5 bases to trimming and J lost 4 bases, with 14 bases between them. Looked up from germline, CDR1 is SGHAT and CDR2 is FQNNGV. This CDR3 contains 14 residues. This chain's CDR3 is CASSVNQGGYGYTF. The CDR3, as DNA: TGTGCCAGCAGCGTGAATCAGGGCGGCTATGGCTACACCTTC.

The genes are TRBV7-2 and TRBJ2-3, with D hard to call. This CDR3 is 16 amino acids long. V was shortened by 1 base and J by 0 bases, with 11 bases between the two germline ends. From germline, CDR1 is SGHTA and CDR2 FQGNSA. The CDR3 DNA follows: TGTGCCAGCAGCTTAGTGAGCGCTACTAGCACAGATACGCAGTATTTT. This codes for CASSLVSATSTDTQYF. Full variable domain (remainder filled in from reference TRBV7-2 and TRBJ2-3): GAGVSQSPSNKVTEKGKDVELRCDPISGHTALYWYRQSLGQGLEFLIYFQGNSAPDKSGLPSDRFSAERTGGSVSTLTIQRTQQEDSAVYLCASSLVSATSTDTQYFGPGTRLTVL.

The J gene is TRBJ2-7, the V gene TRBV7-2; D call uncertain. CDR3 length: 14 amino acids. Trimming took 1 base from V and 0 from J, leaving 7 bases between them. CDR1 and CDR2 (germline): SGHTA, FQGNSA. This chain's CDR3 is CASSLGRGSYEQYF. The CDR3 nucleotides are TGTGCCAGCAGCTTAGGACGCGGCTCCTACGAGCAGTACTTC.

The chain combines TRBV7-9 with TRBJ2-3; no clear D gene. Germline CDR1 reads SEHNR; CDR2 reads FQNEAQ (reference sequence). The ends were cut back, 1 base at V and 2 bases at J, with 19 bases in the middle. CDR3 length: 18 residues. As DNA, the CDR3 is TGTGCCAGCAGCTTAGTCGGGCTGGCTAGTGCTGACACAGATACGCAGTATTTT. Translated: CASSLVGLASADTDTQYF.

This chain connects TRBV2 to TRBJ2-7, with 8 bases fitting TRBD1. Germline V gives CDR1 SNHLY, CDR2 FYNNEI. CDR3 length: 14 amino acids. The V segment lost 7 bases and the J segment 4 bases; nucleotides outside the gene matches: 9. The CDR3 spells CASTRQGARYEQYF. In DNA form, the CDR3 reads TGTGCCAGCACCCGGCAGGGGGCCAGATACGAGCAGTACTTC.

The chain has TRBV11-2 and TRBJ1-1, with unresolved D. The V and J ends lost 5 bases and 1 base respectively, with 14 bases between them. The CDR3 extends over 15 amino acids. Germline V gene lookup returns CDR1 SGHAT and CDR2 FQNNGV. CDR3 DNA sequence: TGTGCCAGCAGCCCCGGGGAGGGTTGGAACACTGAAGCTTTCTTT. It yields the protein CASSPGEGWNTEAFF. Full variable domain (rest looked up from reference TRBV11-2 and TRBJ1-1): EAGVAQSPRYKIIEKRQSVAFWCNPISGHATLYWYQQILGQGPKLLIQFQNNGVVDDSQLPKDRFSAERLKGVDSTLKIQPAKLEDSAVYLCASSPGEGWNTEAFFGQGTRLTVV.

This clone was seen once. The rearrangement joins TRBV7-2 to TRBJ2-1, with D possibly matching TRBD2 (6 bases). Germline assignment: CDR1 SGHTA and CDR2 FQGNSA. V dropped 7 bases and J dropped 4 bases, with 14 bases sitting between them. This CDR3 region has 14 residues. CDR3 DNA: TGTGCCAGCAACGTTGGCGGGACGTACAATGAGCAGTTCTTC. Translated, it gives CASNVGGTYNEQFF.

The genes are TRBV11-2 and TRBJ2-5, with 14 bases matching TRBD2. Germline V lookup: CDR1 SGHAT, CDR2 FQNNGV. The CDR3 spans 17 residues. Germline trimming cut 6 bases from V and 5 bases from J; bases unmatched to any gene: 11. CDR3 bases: TGTGCCAGCAGACAAGGGACTAGCGGGAGTGGAGGGGAGACCCAGTACTTC. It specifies CASRQGTSGSGGETQYF.

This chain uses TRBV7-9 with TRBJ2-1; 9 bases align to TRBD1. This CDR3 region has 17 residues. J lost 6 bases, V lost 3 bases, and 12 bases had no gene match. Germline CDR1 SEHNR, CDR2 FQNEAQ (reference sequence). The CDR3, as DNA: TGTGCCAGCAGCTTTCGAACAGGGGGCGGAGGGCCCAATGAGCAGTTCTTC. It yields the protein CASSFRTGGGGPNEQFF. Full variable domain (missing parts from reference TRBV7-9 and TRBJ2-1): DTGVSQNPRHKITKRGQNVTFRCDPISEHNRLYWYRQTLGQGPEFLTYFQNEAQLEKSRLLSDRFSAERPKGSFSTLEIQRTEQGDSAMYLCASSFRTGGGGPNEQFFGPGTRLTVL.